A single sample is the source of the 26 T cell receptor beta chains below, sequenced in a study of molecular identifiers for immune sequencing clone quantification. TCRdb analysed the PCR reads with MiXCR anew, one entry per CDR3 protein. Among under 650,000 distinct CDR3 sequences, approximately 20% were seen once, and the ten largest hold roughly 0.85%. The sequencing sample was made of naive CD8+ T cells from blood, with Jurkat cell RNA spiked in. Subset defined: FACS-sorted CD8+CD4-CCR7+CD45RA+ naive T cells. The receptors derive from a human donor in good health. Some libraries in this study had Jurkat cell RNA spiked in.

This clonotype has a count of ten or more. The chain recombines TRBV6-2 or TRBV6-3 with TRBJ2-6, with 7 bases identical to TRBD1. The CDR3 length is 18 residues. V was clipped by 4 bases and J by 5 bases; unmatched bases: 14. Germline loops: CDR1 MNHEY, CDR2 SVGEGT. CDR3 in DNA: TGTGCCAGCAGTTCTCGGACAGGAAACCGTCTCTGGGCCAACGTCCTGACTTTC. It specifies CASSSRTGNRLWANVLTF.

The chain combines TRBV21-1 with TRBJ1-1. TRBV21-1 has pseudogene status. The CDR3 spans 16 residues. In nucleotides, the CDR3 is TGTGCCAGCAGCAAAGTCGGCAACTCGAAGAACACTGAAGCTTCCTTT. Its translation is CASSKVGNSKNTEASF.

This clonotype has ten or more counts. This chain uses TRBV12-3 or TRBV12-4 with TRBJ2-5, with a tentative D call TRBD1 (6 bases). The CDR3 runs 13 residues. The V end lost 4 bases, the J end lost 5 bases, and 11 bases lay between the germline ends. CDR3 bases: TGTGCCAGCAGTTCGAACAGGGTTGAGACCCAGTACTTC. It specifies CASSSNRVETQYF.

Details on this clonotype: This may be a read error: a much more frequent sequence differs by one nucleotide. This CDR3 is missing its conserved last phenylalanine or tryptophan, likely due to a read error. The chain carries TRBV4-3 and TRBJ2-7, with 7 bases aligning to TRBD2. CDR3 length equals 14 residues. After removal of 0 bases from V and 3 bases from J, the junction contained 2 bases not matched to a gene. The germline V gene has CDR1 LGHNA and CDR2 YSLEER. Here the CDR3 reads CASSQDWGGYEQYS. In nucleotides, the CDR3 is TGCGCCAGCAGCCAAGATTGGGGGGGCTACGAGCAGTACTCC.

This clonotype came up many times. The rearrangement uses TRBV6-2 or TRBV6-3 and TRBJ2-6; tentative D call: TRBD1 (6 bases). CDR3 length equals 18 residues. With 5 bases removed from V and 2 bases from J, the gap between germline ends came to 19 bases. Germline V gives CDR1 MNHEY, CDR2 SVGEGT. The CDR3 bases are TGTGCCAGCAGTCCCGACCCCCCCAACAGGGCTGGGGCCAACGTCCTGACTTTC. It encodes CASSPDPPNRAGANVLTF.

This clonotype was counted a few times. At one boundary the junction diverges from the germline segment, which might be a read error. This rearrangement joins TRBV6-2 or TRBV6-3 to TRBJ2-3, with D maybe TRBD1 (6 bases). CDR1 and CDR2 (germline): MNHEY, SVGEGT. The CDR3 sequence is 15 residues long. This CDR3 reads CASSYWQGTTDTQYF. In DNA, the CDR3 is TGTGCCAGCAGCTACTGGCAGGGGACAACAGATACGCAGTATTTT.

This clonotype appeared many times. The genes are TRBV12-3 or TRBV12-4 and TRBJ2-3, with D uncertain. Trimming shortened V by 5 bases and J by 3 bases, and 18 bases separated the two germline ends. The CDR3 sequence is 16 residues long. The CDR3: CASSAVGFGLTDTQYF. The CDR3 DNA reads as TGTGCCAGCAGTGCCGTGGGATTTGGGCTGACAGATACGCAGTATTTT.

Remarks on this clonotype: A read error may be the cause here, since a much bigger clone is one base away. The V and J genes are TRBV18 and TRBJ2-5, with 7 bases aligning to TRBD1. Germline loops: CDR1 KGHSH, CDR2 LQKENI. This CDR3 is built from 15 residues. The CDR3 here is CASSPPGQVQETRYF. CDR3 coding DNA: TGTGCCAGCTCACCCCCCGGACAGGTCCAAGAGACCCGGTACTTC. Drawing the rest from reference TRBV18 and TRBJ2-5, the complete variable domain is NAGVMQNPRHLVRRRGQEARLRCSPMKGHSHVYWYRQLPEEGLKFMVYLQKENIIDESGMPKERFSAEFPKEGPSILRIQQVVRGDSAAYFCASSPPGQVQETRYFGPGTRLLVL.

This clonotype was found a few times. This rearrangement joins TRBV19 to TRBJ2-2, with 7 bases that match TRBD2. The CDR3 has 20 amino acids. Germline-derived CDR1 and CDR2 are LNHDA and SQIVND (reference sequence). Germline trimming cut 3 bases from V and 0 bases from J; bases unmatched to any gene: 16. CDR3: CASSMRVPTLADPNTGELFF. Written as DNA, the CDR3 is TGTGCCAGTAGTATGAGGGTCCCCACGCTAGCGGACCCGAACACCGGGGAGCTGTTTTTT.

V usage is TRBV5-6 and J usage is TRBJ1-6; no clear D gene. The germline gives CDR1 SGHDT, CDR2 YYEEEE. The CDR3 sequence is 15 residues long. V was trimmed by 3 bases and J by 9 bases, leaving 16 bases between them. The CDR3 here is CASSSPGGARSPLHF. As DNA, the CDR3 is TGTGCCAGCAGCTCGCCGGGTGGCGCCCGTTCACCCCTCCACTTT.

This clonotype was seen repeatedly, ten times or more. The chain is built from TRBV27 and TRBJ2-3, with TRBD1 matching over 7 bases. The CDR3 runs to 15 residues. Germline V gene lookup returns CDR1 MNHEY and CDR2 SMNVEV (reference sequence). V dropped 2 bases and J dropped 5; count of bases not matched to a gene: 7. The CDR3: CASSLVRGQLDTQYF. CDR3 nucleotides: TGTGCCAGCAGTTTAGTGAGGGGGCAATTAGATACGCAGTATTTT.

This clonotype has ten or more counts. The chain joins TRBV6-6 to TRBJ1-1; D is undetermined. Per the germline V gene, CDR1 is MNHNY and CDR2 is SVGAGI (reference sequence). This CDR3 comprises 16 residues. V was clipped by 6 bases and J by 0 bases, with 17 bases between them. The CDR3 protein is CASRKSGLSMNTEAFF. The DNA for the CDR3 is TGTGCCAGCAGAAAGAGCGGCTTGAGTATGAACACTGAAGCTTTCTTT.

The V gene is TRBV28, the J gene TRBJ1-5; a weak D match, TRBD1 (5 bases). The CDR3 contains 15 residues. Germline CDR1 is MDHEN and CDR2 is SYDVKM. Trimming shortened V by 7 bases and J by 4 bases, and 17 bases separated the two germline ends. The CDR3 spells CASNPSGLLNQPQHF. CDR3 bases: TGTGCCAGCAACCCCTCGGGACTACTTAATCAGCCCCAGCATTTT.

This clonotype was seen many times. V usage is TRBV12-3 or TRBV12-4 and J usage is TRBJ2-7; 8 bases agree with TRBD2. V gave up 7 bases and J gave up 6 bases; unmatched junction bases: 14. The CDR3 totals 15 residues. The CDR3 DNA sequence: TGTGCCAGCACCAGTGTTTCGGCGGGGGGATCCGAGCAGTACTTC. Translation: CASTSVSAGGSEQYF.

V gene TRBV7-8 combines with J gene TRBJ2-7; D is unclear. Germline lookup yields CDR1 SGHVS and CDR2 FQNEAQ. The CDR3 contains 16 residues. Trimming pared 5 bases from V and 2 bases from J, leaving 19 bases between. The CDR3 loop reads CASSPSLRVDTYEQYF. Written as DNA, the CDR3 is TGTGCCAGCAGCCCCTCTTTGCGAGTGGATACCTACGAGCAGTACTTC.

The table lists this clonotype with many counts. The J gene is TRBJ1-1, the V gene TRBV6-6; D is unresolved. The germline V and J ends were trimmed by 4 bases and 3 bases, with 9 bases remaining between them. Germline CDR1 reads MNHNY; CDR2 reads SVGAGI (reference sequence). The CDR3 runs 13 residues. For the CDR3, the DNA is TGTGCCAGCAGTTTGGAGATTGACACTGAAGCTTTCTTT. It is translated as CASSLEIDTEAFF.

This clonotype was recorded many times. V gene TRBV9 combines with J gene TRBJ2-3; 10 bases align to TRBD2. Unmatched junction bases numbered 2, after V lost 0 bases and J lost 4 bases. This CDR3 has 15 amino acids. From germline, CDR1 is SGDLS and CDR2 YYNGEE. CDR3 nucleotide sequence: TGTGCCAGCAGCGTAGTTAGCGGGGGGCCAGATACGCAGTATTTT. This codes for CASSVVSGGPDTQYF.

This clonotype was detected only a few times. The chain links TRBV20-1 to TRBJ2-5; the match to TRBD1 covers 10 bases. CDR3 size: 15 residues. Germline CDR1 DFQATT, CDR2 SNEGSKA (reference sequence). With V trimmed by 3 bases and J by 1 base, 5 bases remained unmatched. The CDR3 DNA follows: TGCAGTGCTAGTGGGGGACAGGGGATCCAAGAGACCCAGTACTTC. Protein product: CSASGGQGIQETQYF.

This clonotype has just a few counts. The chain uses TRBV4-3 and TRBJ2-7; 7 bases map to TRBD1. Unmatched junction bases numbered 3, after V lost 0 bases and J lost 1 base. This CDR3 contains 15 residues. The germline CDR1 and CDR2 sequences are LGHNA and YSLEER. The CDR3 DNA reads TGCGCCAGCAGCCAAGATACCAGGGGGTCCTACGAGCAGTACTTC. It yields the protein CASSQDTRGSYEQYF.

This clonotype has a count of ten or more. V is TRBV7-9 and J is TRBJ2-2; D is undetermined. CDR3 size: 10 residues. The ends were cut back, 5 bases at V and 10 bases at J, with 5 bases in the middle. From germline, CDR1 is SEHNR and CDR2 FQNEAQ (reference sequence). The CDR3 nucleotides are TGTGCCAGCAGCCAAGTGGAGCTGTTTTTT. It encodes CASSQVELFF.

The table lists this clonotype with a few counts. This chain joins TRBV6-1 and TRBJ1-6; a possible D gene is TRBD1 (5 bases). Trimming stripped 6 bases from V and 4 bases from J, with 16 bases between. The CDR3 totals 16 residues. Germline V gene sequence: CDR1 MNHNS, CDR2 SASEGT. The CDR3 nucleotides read TGTGCCAGCAGGGTAGCCCGGGACCCTTATAATTCACCCCTCCACTTT. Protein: CASRVARDPYNSPLHF.

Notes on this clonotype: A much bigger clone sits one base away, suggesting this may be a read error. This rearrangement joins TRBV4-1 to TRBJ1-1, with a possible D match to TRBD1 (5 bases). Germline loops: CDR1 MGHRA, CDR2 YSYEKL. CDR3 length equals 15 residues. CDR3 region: CASGQDGPLRAEAFF. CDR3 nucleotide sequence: TGCGCCAGCGGCCAAGATGGTCCCCTCAGGGCTGAAGCTTTCTTT.

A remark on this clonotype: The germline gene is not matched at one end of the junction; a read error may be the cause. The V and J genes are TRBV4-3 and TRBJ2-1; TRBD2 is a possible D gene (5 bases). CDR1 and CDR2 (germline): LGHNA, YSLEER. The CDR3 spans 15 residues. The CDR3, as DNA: TGCGCCAACAGCCAAGATCATGGAGGCTACAATGAGCAGTTCTTC. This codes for CANSQDHGGYNEQFF.

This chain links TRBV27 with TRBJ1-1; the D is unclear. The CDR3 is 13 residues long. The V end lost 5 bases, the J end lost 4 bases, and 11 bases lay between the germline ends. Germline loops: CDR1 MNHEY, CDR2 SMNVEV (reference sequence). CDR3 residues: CASSVLPSTEAFF. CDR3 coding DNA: TGTGCCAGCAGTGTATTGCCCAGCACTGAAGCTTTCTTT.

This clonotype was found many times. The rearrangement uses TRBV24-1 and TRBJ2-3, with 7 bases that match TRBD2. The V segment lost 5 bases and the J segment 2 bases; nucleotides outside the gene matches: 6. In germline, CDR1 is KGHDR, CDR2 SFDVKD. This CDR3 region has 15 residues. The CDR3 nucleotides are TGTGCCACCAGTGCAGGACTAGAGAACACAGATACGCAGTATTTT. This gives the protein CATSAGLENTDTQYF.

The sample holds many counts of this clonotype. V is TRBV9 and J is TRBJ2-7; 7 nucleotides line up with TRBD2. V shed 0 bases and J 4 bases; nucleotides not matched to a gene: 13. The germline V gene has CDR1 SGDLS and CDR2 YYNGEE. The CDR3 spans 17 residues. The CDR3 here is CASSVESGDHGPYEQYF. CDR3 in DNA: TGTGCCAGCAGCGTAGAAAGCGGGGACCACGGTCCGTACGAGCAGTACTTC.